The 25 T cell receptor beta chains below were found in one sample sequenced in a study of cytomegalovirus exposure and HLA in healthy donors. The PCR used 60 Vbeta and 13 Jbeta primers. Sequencing was performed with immunoSEQ multiplex PCR; in TCRdb, only in-frame clones are kept and a portion is missing. This sample carries 130,000 to 150,000 clones, 75% to 80% of them seen once, and the ten largest clones take roughly 4.6%. What was sequenced was PBMCs. The receptors derive from a woman in her fifties or sixties in good health and CMV-seronegative.

This clone has a handful of counts. The chain carries TRBV2 and TRBJ1-2, with a tentative D call TRBD1 (6 bases). V shed 6 bases and J shed 7 bases, with 15 bases lying between them. The germline V gene has CDR1 SNHLY and CDR2 FYNNEI. The CDR3 sequence is 13 residues long. The CDR3 coding sequence is TGTGCCAGCAGCCCACAGGGTACCCCTGGCTACACCTTC. It codes for CASSPQGTPGYTF.

The chain uses TRBV29-1 and TRBJ2-5, with 11 bases that match TRBD2. The DNA end lines up better with TRBJ2-7; the J call may be wrong. The CDR3 has 13 residues. Germline V gene lookup returns CDR1 SQVTM and CDR2 ANQGSEA. CDR3: CSVTSGVAYEQYF. In DNA form, the CDR3 reads TGCAGCGTGACTAGCGGGGTCGCCTACGAGCAGTACTTC.

This CDR3 is CASSIGGINEQYF. The CDR3 bases are TGTGCCAGCAGTATAGGAGGGATCAACGAGCAGTACTTC. This chain connects TRBV2 to TRBJ2-7; possibly TRBD2 for D (6 bases). Germline V gene sequence: CDR1 SNHLY, CDR2 FYNNEI. The CDR3 contains 13 residues. Trimming removed 5 bases from V and 5 bases from J, with 13 bases in between.

This chain uses TRBV6-6 with TRBJ2-7; TRBD1 matches 10 bases. Germline V gene sequence: CDR1 MNHNY, CDR2 SVGAGI (reference sequence). This CDR3 comprises 14 residues. Losses at the gene ends were 5 bases for V and 5 bases for J; bases not matched to a gene: 6. CDR3 coding DNA: TGTGCCAGCAGTGGTGGGGACAGGGGACACGAGCAGTACTTC. This translates into CASSGGDRGHEQYF.

V gene TRBV7-3 combines with J gene TRBJ1-1, with TRBD1 matching 7 bases. After removal of 3 bases from V and 4 bases from J, the junction contained 5 bases not matched to a gene. This CDR3 is 14 amino acids long. Germline assignment: CDR1 SGHTA and CDR2 FQGTGA. In DNA, the CDR3 is TGTGCCAGCAGCTTGACAGGGTACGGCACTGAAGCTTTCTTT. Protein: CASSLTGYGTEAFF. Based on the CDR3 plus reference TRBV7-3 and TRBJ1-1, the full variable domain is GAGVSQTPSNKVTEKGKYVELRCDPISGHTALYWYRQSLGQGPEFLIYFQGTGAADDSGLPNDRFFAVRPEGSVSTLKIQRTERGDSAVYLCASSLTGYGTEAFFGQGTRLTVV.

This chain joins TRBV29-1 and TRBJ1-1; the D gene is possibly TRBD1 (5 bases). V lost 7 bases and J 0 bases, leaving 9 bases between the germline ends. The germline V gene has CDR1 SQVTM and CDR2 ANQGSEA. CDR3 size: 12 residues. The CDR3 loop is CSADRVNTEAFF. The CDR3 region has the DNA TGCAGCGCCGACAGAGTGAACACTGAAGCTTTCTTT. The whole variable domain, filled in from reference TRBV29-1 and TRBJ1-1, reads SAVISQKPSRDICQRGTSLTIQCQVDSQVTMMFWYRQQPGQSLTLIATANQGSEATYESGFVIDKFPISRPNLTFSTLTVSNMSPEDSSIYLCSADRVNTEAFFGQGTRLTVV.

The chain joins TRBV10-1 to TRBJ2-7; the D gene is possibly TRBD1 (6 bases). Germline V gene data show CDR1 as WNHNN and CDR2 as SYGVQD (reference sequence). The CDR3 is 13 amino acids. V was trimmed by 5 bases and J by 5 bases, leaving 13 bases between them. The CDR3 sequence: CASSSQGADEQYF. DNA for the CDR3: TGCGCCAGCAGTTCACAGGGAGCGGACGAGCAGTACTTC.

Concerning this clone itself: The sample contains more than one DNA sequence encoding this CDR3. The genes are TRBV2 and TRBJ2-2, with 7 bases matching TRBD2. CDR1 and CDR2 (germline): SNHLY, FYNNEI. The CDR3 runs to 16 residues. J lost 1 base, V lost 4 bases, and 6 bases had no gene match. In DNA form, the CDR3 reads TGTGCCAGCAGTGCCTTGGCGGGGGAGAACACCGGGGAGCTGTTTTTT. Residues: CASSALAGENTGELFF.

This clone has a handful of counts. Other DNA sequences in the sample encode the same CDR3. The chain carries TRBV19 and TRBJ2-5, with 7 positions matching TRBD2. This CDR3 is 13 amino acids long. Germline V gives CDR1 LNHDA, CDR2 SQIVND (reference sequence). The J segment lost 2 bases and the V segment lost 5 bases, leaving 2 bases of the junction unmatched. CDR3 residues: CASSSGLQETQYF. DNA of the CDR3: TGTGCCAGTAGTTCGGGACTACAAGAGACCCAGTACTTC.

This clone appeared once. The chain employs TRBV7-9 and TRBJ1-2; D is ambiguous. V shed 5 bases and J shed 7 bases, with 20 bases lying between them. From germline, CDR1 is SEHNR and CDR2 FQNEAQ (reference sequence). The CDR3 spans 15 residues. CDR3 coding DNA: TGTGCCAGCAGCCCCGCGGGTTGGGGTTTAGGTGGCTACACCTTC. Translated: CASSPAGWGLGGYTF.

V and J are TRBV9 and TRBJ2-3; 10 nucleotides line up with TRBD1. This CDR3 region has 14 residues. Germline values: CDR1 SGDLS, CDR2 YYNGEE. Losses at the gene ends were 4 bases for V and 4 bases for J; bases not matched to a gene: 3. The CDR3 loop reads CASSRTGGADTQYF. As DNA, the CDR3 is TGTGCCAGCAGCCGGACAGGGGGGGCAGATACGCAGTATTTT.

The chain has TRBV2 and TRBJ2-5, with 11 nucleotides matching TRBD2. The V segment lost 7 bases and the J segment 5 bases; nucleotides outside the gene matches: 6. The CDR3 loop spans 14 amino acids. CDR1 is SNHLY and CDR2 is FYNNEI in the germline V gene. The CDR3 sequence: CASTRRTSGETQYF. The CDR3 bases are TGTGCCAGCACCCGAAGGACTAGCGGGGAGACCCAGTACTTC.

The chain employs TRBV11-2 and TRBJ1-1; TRBD1 agrees at 7 bases. The CDR3 covers 16 residues. Looked up from germline, CDR1 is SGHAT and CDR2 is FQNNGV. V gave up 0 bases and J gave up 8 bases; unmatched junction bases: 12. The CDR3 sequence: CASSLEIVGLTGEAFF. The CDR3 bases are TGTGCCAGCAGCTTAGAGATTGTGGGATTGACAGGGGAAGCTTTCTTT.

The rearrangement uses TRBV10-3 and TRBJ2-3; 7 bases match TRBD1. Germline-derived CDR1 and CDR2 are ENHRY and SYGVKD. The CDR3 runs 14 residues. The V gene end was trimmed by 3 bases and the J gene end by 3 bases; junction bases not matched to a gene: 3. CDR3 coding DNA: TGTGCCATCAGTGATAGGGGGCAGACAGATACGCAGTATTTT. Its translation is CAISDRGQTDTQYF.

This clone has more than one count but fewer than ten. DNA for the CDR3: TGTGCCAGTAGGAGCGTACAGGGGAATTCACCCCTCCACTTT. This translates into CASRSVQGNSPLHF. The chain carries TRBV19 and TRBJ1-6; 7 nucleotides align to TRBD1. This CDR3 has 14 residues. J gave up 7 bases and V 6 bases, and 6 bases lay outside the gene matches. Germline lookup yields CDR1 LNHDA and CDR2 SQIVND (reference sequence).

In the case of this clone: Other DNA sequences of this sample code for an identical CDR3. The rearrangement uses TRBV27 and TRBJ1-5, with D perhaps matching TRBD1 (5 bases). This CDR3 spans 15 amino acids. Germline CDR1 MNHEY, CDR2 SMNVEV (reference sequence). The germline V and J ends were trimmed by 3 bases and 4 bases, with 13 bases remaining between them. CDR3 protein: CASSLMGPLNQPQHF. The CDR3 DNA is TGTGCCAGCAGTTTGATGGGGCCACTAAATCAGCCCCAGCATTTT.

This clone was found once. The chain employs TRBV4-1 and TRBJ1-1; the match to TRBD1 covers 10 bases. The CDR3 sequence is 16 residues long. Trimming cost V 5 bases and J 3 bases; bases outside gene matches: 9. Germline assignment: CDR1 MGHRA and CDR2 YSYEKL. The CDR3 reads CASSSRTGGTDTEAFF. The CDR3 coding sequence is TGCGCCAGCAGCTCCCGGACAGGGGGGACGGACACTGAAGCTTTCTTT.

This clone was seen more than once but under ten times. The chain links TRBV6-6 to TRBJ1-6, with D unresolved. In germline, CDR1 is MNHNY, CDR2 SVGAGI (reference sequence). V was shortened by 5 bases and J by 9 bases, with 17 bases between the two germline ends. The CDR3 has 15 amino acids. The CDR3 loop reads CASSPGPDRGSPLHF. For the CDR3, the DNA is TGTGCCAGCAGTCCTGGGCCCGATCGGGGTTCACCCCTCCACTTT.

This clone was found once. The chain joins TRBV4-1 to TRBJ2-7; weak D call: TRBD1 (5 bases). The germline gives CDR1 MGHRA, CDR2 YSYEKL. Trimming stripped 3 bases from V and 2 bases from J, with 14 bases between. The CDR3 spans 15 residues. The CDR3: CASSQPPVGAYEQYF. The DNA for the CDR3 is TGCGCCAGCAGCCAGCCCCCCGTAGGGGCCTACGAGCAGTACTTC.

A few counts support this clone. The chain combines TRBV30 with TRBJ1-1; maybe TRBD1 (5 bases). The germline CDR1 and CDR2 sequences are GTSNPN and SVGIG (reference sequence). The CDR3 contains 16 residues. V lost 5 bases to trimming and J lost 0 bases, with 19 bases between them. The chain's CDR3 is CAWGPFRDFLNTEAFF. The CDR3, as DNA: TGTGCCTGGGGACCATTCCGGGACTTCTTGAACACTGAAGCTTTCTTT.

The chain carries TRBV13 and TRBJ1-6; possible D gene TRBD1, 5 bases. Per germline, CDR1 PRHDT and CDR2 FYEKMQ (reference sequence). CDR3 size: 15 residues. V was shortened by 4 bases and J by 13 bases, with 20 bases between the two germline ends. CDR3 sequence reads: CASSSQAGRRGPLHF. The CDR3 DNA reads TGTGCCAGCAGCTCCCAGGCAGGCCGTCGGGGGCCCCTCCACTTT.

The V gene is TRBV5-1, the J gene TRBJ2-7; D ambiguous. The ends were cut back, 0 bases at V and 2 bases at J, with 6 bases in the middle. CDR3 length: 13 residues. Germline lookup yields CDR1 SGHRS and CDR2 YFSETQ. This CDR3 reads CASSLDFTYEQYF. CDR3 DNA: TGCGCCAGCAGCTTGGACTTTACCTACGAGCAGTACTTC.

The chain carries TRBV7-9 and TRBJ1-1, with D possibly matching TRBD1 (5 bases). CDR3 size: 14 residues. CDR1 is SEHNR, CDR2 FQNEAQ, per germline (reference sequence). Trimming took 5 bases from V and 11 from J, leaving 21 bases between them. CDR3 region: CASSGPGGIGRAFF. DNA of the CDR3: TGTGCCAGCAGCGGGCCGGGGGGAATCGGGCGCGCTTTCTTT.

The rearrangement links TRBV5-1 to TRBJ2-2; 8 bases line up with TRBD2. The CDR3 spans 14 residues. V lost 4 bases and J lost 5; bases outside the gene matches: 4. Germline V gene lookup returns CDR1 SGHRS and CDR2 YFSETQ. The CDR3 DNA sequence: TGCGCCAGCAGCCTTGTAGCGGGGACCGGGGAGCTGTTTTTT. It codes for CASSLVAGTGELFF.

The J gene is TRBJ2-7, the V gene TRBV4-1; 11 bases align to TRBD2. Germline V CDR1 and CDR2: MGHRA, YSYEKL. The CDR3 is 15 residues long. V dropped 2 bases and J dropped 3; count of bases not matched to a gene: 3. CDR3 protein: CASSQTSGGHYEQYF. CDR3 nucleotides: TGCGCCAGCAGCCAAACTAGCGGGGGTCACTACGAGCAGTACTTC.